This is a list of T cell receptor beta chains from one sample in a study of blood T cell repertoires in COVID-19. The data were produced by immunoSEQ multiplex PCR, yet TCRdb's version contains in-frame clones alone and is incomplete. Of about 200,000 clones listed, roughly 88% were seen once; the top ten hold 9.7%. Specimen: peripheral blood. The receptors shown here come from a man in his fifties or sixties with active or convalescent COVID-19. CDR3s include the opening cysteine and the closing phenylalanine or tryptophan. D genes are given only for firm matches. Only part of the rows carry a size: once, few, many, or a class if the clone is expanded.

TRBJ1-2 TRBV28 - TRBD1 CASSITGTGDPNGYGYTF TGTGCCAGCAGCATTACTGGGACAGGGGACCCAAATGGCTATGGCTACACCTTC
TRBJ2-2 TRBV2 - - CASKGWTVNTGELFF TGTGCCAGCAAGGGGTGGACAGTTAACACCGGGGAGCTGTTTTTT
TRBJ1-3 TRBV7-6 - - CASSLDSGAGNTIYF TGTGCCAGCAGCTTAGATTCCGGGGCTGGAAACACCATATATTTT
TRBJ2-1 TRBV19 - TRBD1 CASSIIGQGARNEQFF TGTGCCAGTAGTATAATAGGACAGGGGGCGCGGAATGAGCAGTTCTTC
TRBJ2-7 TRBV7-6 few - CASSLDPGGYTSEQYF TGTGCCAGCAGCTTAGATCCGGGGGGCTATACCAGTGAGCAGTACTTC
TRBJ1-4 TRBV7-6 - TRBD1 CASSLGGQGGEKLFF TGTGCCAGCAGCTTAGGGGGACAGGGCGGCGAAAAACTGTTTTTT
TRBJ2-5 TRBV9 - TRBD2 CASSSASGQETQYF TGTGCCAGCAGCTCCGCTAGCGGTCAAGAGACCCAGTACTTC
TRBJ1-6 TRBV28 - - CASKSDSPLHF TGTGCCAGCAAGAGCGATTCACCCCTCCACTTT
TRBJ1-3 TRBV5-6 - TRBD1 CASSLLQGAYRNTIYF TGTGCCAGCAGCTTGTTACAGGGGGCATATCGAAACACCATATATTTT
TRBJ1-1 TRBV7-9 - - CASRNTLNTEAFF TGTGCCAGCAGGAATACTTTGAACACTGAAGCTTTCTTT
TRBJ2-1 TRBV7-6 - - CASSLSPHLTGVVYNEQFF TGTGCCAGCAGCTTATCCCCCCACCTGACGGGAGTGGTCTACAATGAGCAGTTCTTC
TRBJ1-2 TRBV28 few - CASSQGPSGDGYTF TGTGCCAGCAGTCAAGGACCTTCCGGGGATGGCTACACCTTC
TRBJ2-5 TRBV5-1 - - CASSSQGFRETQYF TGCGCCAGCAGCTCCCAGGGTTTTAGAGAGACCCAGTACTTC
TRBJ2-1 TRBV6-5 - - CASSYTDNEQFF TGTGCCAGCAGTTACACGGACAATGAGCAGTTCTTC
TRBJ1-2 TRBV6-5 - TRBD1 CASSSDRGGGYTF TGTGCCAGCAGTTCTGACAGGGGTGGTGGCTACACCTTC